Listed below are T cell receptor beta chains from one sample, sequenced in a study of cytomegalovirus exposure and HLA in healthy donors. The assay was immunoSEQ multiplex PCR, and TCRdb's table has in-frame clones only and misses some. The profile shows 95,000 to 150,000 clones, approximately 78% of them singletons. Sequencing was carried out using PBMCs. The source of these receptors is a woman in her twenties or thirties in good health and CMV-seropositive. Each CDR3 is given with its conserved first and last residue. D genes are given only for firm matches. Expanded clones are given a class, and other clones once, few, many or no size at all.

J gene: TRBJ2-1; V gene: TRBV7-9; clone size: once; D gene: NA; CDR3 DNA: TGTGCCAGCAGCCCCGCCTACAATGAGCAGTTCTTC; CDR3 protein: CASSPAYNEQFF
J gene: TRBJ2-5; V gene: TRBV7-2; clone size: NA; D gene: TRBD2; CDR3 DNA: TGTGCCAGCAGCTTAGGTGGTAGCGGGGGGGAGGGGGAGACCCAGTACTTC; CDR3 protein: CASSLGGSGGEGETQYF
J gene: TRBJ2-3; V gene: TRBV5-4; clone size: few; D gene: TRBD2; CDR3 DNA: TGTGCCAGCAGCCCCGGGGGGGGTCGAGACACAGATACGCAGTATTTT; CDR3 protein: CASSPGGGRDTDTQYF
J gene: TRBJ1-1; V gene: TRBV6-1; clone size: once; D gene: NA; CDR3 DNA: TGTGCCAGCAGTGAAAATGCGGCGAACACTGAAGCTTTCTTT; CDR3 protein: CASSENAANTEAFF
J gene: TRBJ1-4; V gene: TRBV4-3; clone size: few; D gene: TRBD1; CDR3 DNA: TGCGCCAGCAGCCATACTAGGGGGCTCCAGGAAAAACTGTTTTTT; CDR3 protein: CASSHTRGLQEKLFF
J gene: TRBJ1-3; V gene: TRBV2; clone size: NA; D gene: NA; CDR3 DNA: TGTGCCAGCAAGTCGGAGGCTCACTCTGGAAACACCATATATTTT; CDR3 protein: CASKSEAHSGNTIYF
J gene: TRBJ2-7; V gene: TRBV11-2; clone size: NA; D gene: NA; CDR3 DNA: TGTGCCAGCAGCAGGACACCGATACGAGCTAACGAGCAGTACTTC; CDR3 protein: CASSRTPIRANEQYF
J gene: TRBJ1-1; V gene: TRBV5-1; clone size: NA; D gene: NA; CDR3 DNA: TGCGCCAGCAGCCCCGGACACCTAAACACTGAAGCTTTCTTT; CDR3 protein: CASSPGHLNTEAFF
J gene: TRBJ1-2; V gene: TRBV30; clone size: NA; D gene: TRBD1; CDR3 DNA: TGTGCCTGGAGTGCGACAGGGACAGGATATGGCTACACCTTC; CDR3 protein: CAWSATGTGYGYTF
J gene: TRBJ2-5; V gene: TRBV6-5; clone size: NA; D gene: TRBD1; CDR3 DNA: TGTGCCAGCAGCCACCTGGGACAGGGGGAGACCCAGTACTTC; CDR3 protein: CASSHLGQGETQYF
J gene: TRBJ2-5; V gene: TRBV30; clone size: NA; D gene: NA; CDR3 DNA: TGTGCCTGGAGTGTACACGCAGAGACCCAGTACTTC; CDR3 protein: CAWSVHAETQYF
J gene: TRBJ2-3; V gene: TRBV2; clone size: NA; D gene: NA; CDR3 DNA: TGTGCCAGCACCGGGGTTGGTACGCAGTATTTT; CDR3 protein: CASTGVGTQYF
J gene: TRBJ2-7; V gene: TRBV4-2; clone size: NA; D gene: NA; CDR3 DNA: TGTGCCAGCAGCCAAGCAACAGGGTCGGGCGTCCCCGAGCAGTACTTC; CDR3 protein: CASSQATGSGVPEQYF
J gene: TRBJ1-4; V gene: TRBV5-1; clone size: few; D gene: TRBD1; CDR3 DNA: TGCGCCAGCAGCAGGGACAGGGCCGATGAAAAACTGTTTTTT; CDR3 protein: CASSRDRADEKLFF